A single sample gave rise to the 27 T cell receptor beta chains below, sequenced in a study of cytomegalovirus exposure and HLA in healthy donors. Profiling relied on immunoSEQ multiplex PCR, and the TCRdb table lists in-frame clones only, not all of them. Of about 190,000 clones listed, approximately 84% are singletons. The sample was PBMCs. These receptors were obtained from a young man in good health and CMV-seropositive.

The gene calls are TRBV30 and TRBJ1-1; 10 nucleotides align to TRBD1. The germline CDR1 and CDR2 sequences are GTSNPN and SVGIG (reference sequence). Germline trimming cut 0 bases from V and 4 bases from J; bases unmatched to any gene: 5. This CDR3 is built from 15 residues. The CDR3 reads CAWSVGTGATTEAFF. In nucleotides, the CDR3 is TGTGCCTGGAGTGTTGGGACAGGGGCCACCACTGAAGCTTTCTTT.

The V call is TRBV5-1, the J call TRBJ1-1; D call uncertain. V lost 2 bases, J lost 0 bases, and 8 bases lay in between. The CDR3 contains 14 residues. The germline gives CDR1 SGHRS, CDR2 YFSETQ. CDR3 coding DNA: TGCGCCAGCAGCTTAAGAGGGATGAACACTGAAGCTTTCTTT. Its translation: CASSLRGMNTEAFF.

The chain recombines TRBV28 with TRBJ1-1; D is undetermined. Per the germline V gene, CDR1 is MDHEN and CDR2 is SYDVKM. This CDR3 comprises 12 residues. Trimming shortened V by 5 bases and J by 7 bases, and 11 bases separated the two germline ends. The CDR3 loop reads CASSLARNEAFF. In nucleotides, the CDR3 is TGTGCCAGCAGTCTCGCGCGCAATGAAGCTTTCTTT.

This chain uses TRBV2 with TRBJ1-4; D not certain. The CDR3 spans 11 residues. Germline V CDR1 and CDR2: SNHLY, FYNNEI. V lost 6 bases to trimming and J lost 8 bases, with 7 bases between them. The CDR3 spells CASSLVEKLFF. The DNA for the CDR3 is TGTGCCAGCAGCCTCGTAGAAAAACTGTTTTTT.

This rearrangement joins TRBV6-1 to TRBJ2-7; TRBD2 aligns across 11 bases. From germline, CDR1 is MNHNS and CDR2 SASEGT. The CDR3 covers 14 residues. J gave up 8 bases and V 2 bases, and 5 bases lay outside the gene matches. Here the CDR3 DNA reads TGTGCCAGCAGTGAATCGACTAGCGGGAATAAGCAGTACTTC. Translation gives CASSESTSGNKQYF.

V gene TRBV2 combines with J gene TRBJ1-2; TRBD1 agrees at 11 bases. The V gene end was trimmed by 6 bases and the J gene end by 7 bases; junction bases not matched to a gene: 19. The CDR3 contains 18 residues. The germline V gene encodes CDR1 SNHLY and CDR2 FYNNEI. This CDR3 reads CASSAFLTTGTGGFGYTF. The CDR3 DNA reads as TGTGCCAGCAGCGCATTCTTGACTACCGGGACAGGGGGATTTGGCTACACCTTC.

V gene TRBV27 combines with J gene TRBJ2-2; 7 bases line up with TRBD2. V was clipped by 5 bases and J by 4 bases; unmatched bases: 7. The CDR3 length is 15 residues. The germline V gene encodes CDR1 MNHEY and CDR2 SMNVEV (reference sequence). The CDR3 DNA reads TGTGCCAGCAGTCCAGACCCGGGGGGCACCGGGGAGCTGTTTTTT. Protein sequence: CASSPDPGGTGELFF.

The rearrangement joins TRBV2 to TRBJ2-5; 9 bases map to TRBD2. This CDR3 comprises 15 residues. The V segment lost 2 bases and the J segment 1 base; nucleotides outside the gene matches: 2. Germline V gene lookup returns CDR1 SNHLY and CDR2 FYNNEI. CDR3: CASSELAGSQETQYF. Here the CDR3 DNA reads TGTGCCAGCAGTGAACTAGCGGGATCCCAAGAGACCCAGTACTTC.

The CDR3 region has the DNA TGCGCCAGCAGGGGGGGGCTAGGACAGCCCCAGCATTTT. Translated, it gives CASRGGLGQPQHF. This chain links TRBV5-1 with TRBJ1-5; tentatively, D is TRBD1 (6 bases). This CDR3 is 13 amino acids long. The germline CDR1 and CDR2 sequences are SGHRS and YFSETQ. With 5 bases removed from V and 7 bases from J, the gap between germline ends came to 13 bases.

The J gene is TRBJ2-7, the V gene TRBV2; 8 bases are shared with TRBD2. J lost 2 bases, V lost 5 bases, and 5 bases had no gene match. The CDR3 is 14 residues long. CDR1 and CDR2 (germline): SNHLY, FYNNEI. CDR3 nucleotides: TGTGCCAGCAGTTATCTAGCGGGTACCTACGAGCAGTACTTC. Translating gives CASSYLAGTYEQYF.

This clone was observed once. The gene calls are TRBV7-2 and TRBJ2-7, with TRBD2 matching 7 bases. CDR1 is SGHTA, CDR2 FQGNSA, per germline. CDR3 length: 14 residues. The junction had 8 bases not matched to a gene; V was cut back by 7 bases and J by 2 bases. CDR3 in amino acids: CASTSGGDPYEQYF. CDR3 sequence (DNA): TGTGCCAGCACCTCGGGGGGAGATCCCTACGAGCAGTACTTC.

V is TRBV28 and J is TRBJ1-2; 8 bases are shared with TRBD1. CDR3 length: 14 residues. The trim removed 5 bases at V and 2 bases at J, leaving 4 bases unmatched. The germline gives CDR1 MDHEN, CDR2 SYDVKM. The CDR3 coding sequence is TGTGCCAGCAGTATTCGGACAGGGAACTATGGCTACACCTTC. This sequence encodes CASSIRTGNYGYTF.

In this sample, this clone turned up many times. CDR3 region: CASSFGLLYEQYF. Here the CDR3 DNA reads TGTGCCAGCAGCTTTGGACTCCTCTACGAGCAGTACTTC. The genes are TRBV7-2 and TRBJ2-7; a weak D match, TRBD2 (5 bases). Looked up from germline, CDR1 is SGHTA and CDR2 is FQGNSA. This CDR3 comprises 13 residues. The V gene lost 3 bases and the J gene lost 3 bases, with 9 bases spanning the gap.

The chain carries TRBV25-1 and TRBJ2-7, with 7 bases identical to TRBD1. The germline V gene encodes CDR1 MGHDK and CDR2 SYGVNS. V shed 6 bases, J shed 3 bases, and the junction held 8 bases outside the gene matches. CDR3 length: 14 amino acids. DNA of the CDR3: TGTGCCAGCAGACGGACAGGAACTTACTACGAGCAGTACTTC. Protein: CASRRTGTYYEQYF.

The CDR3: CSVDSRGNYGYTF. Here the CDR3 DNA reads TGCAGCGTTGACAGCAGGGGGAACTATGGCTACACCTTC. The rearrangement joins TRBV29-1 to TRBJ1-2, with 7 bases aligning to TRBD1. Germline-derived CDR1 and CDR2 are SQVTM and ANQGSEA. The CDR3 is made up of 13 amino acids. With V trimmed by 3 bases and J by 2 bases, 3 bases remained unmatched.

The V call is TRBV9, the J call TRBJ2-5; possibly TRBD2 for D (7 bases). The germline gives CDR1 SGDLS, CDR2 YYNGEE. The ends were cut back, 3 bases at V and 7 bases at J, with 19 bases in the middle. The CDR3 has 15 amino acids. The CDR3 spells CASSAGGLPQGTQYF. DNA of the CDR3: TGTGCCAGCAGCGCCGGGGGGCTACCGCAGGGGACCCAGTACTTC.

The chain employs TRBV9 and TRBJ2-7; TRBD1 aligns across 7 bases. The trim removed 0 bases at V and 4 bases at J, leaving 7 bases unmatched. The CDR3 runs 15 residues. The germline CDR1 and CDR2 sequences are SGDLS and YYNGEE. The CDR3 coding sequence is TGTGCCAGCAGCGTAGGGGACAGCCCCATATACGAGCAGTACTTC. Encoded protein: CASSVGDSPIYEQYF. The full variable domain, its missing parts supplied by reference TRBV9 and TRBJ2-7, is DSGVTQTPKHLITATGQRVTLRCSPRSGDLSVYWYQQSLDQGLQFLIQYYNGEERAKGNILERFSAQQFPDLHSELNLSSLELGDSALYFCASSVGDSPIYEQYFGPGTRLTVT.

V and J are TRBV19 and TRBJ2-1; weak D call: TRBD1 (5 bases). This CDR3 has 14 residues. Trimming removed 2 bases from V and 7 bases from J, with 12 bases in between. The germline CDR1 and CDR2 sequences are LNHDA and SQIVND (reference sequence). The CDR3 DNA sequence: TGTGCCAGTAGTATAATCCAGGGTCGGAATGAGCAGTTCTTC. Translation: CASSIIQGRNEQFF.

In this sample, this clone turned up once. The chain has TRBV27 and TRBJ2-3, with 14 bases aligning to TRBD2. CDR3 length equals 16 residues. The germline V gene has CDR1 MNHEY and CDR2 SMNVEV (reference sequence). V gave up 6 bases and J gave up 6 bases; unmatched junction bases: 8. CDR3 nucleotides: TGTGCCAGCAGCAGACTAGCGGGAGGGCCAAGGGATACGCAGTATTTT. This encodes CASSRLAGGPRDTQYF.

The rearrangement uses TRBV30 and TRBJ2-3; 8 bases agree with TRBD1. J gave up 8 bases and V 3 bases, and 7 bases lay outside the gene matches. The germline CDR1 and CDR2 sequences are GTSNPN and SVGIG (reference sequence). CDR3 length equals 13 residues. The CDR3 loop is CAWSGQGGGTQYF. The CDR3, as DNA: TGTGCCTGGAGCGGACAGGGTGGCGGTACGCAGTATTTT.

This clone was picked up a small number of times. The chain recombines TRBV30 with TRBJ1-5; the match to TRBD1 covers 8 bases. The CDR3 contains 16 residues. Germline lookup yields CDR1 GTSNPN and CDR2 SVGIG (reference sequence). Trimming removed 0 bases from V and 4 bases from J; junction bases left unmatched: 8. CDR3 nucleotide sequence: TGTGCCTGGAGTGTCCCTCCTACAGGGGGAAATCAGCCCCAGCATTTT. The encoded protein is CAWSVPPTGGNQPQHF.

This chain joins TRBV4-3 and TRBJ1-4; TRBD1 agrees at 10 bases. The CDR3 consists of 15 residues. From germline, CDR1 is LGHNA and CDR2 YSLEER. The V segment lost 1 base and the J segment 6 bases; nucleotides outside the gene matches: 2. Here the CDR3 DNA reads TGCGCCAGCAGCCAAGGAGGGACAGGGGATGAAAAACTGTTTTTT. As protein: CASSQGGTGDEKLFF.

J is TRBJ2-7 and V is TRBV7-2; possible D gene TRBD2, 6 bases. The V gene's germline CDR1 is SGHTA and CDR2 FQGNSA. The CDR3 runs 14 residues. V was clipped by 6 bases and J by 4 bases, with 16 bases between them. DNA of the CDR3: TGTGCCAGCAGGCCGGGACTTCAGGGTTACGAGCAGTACTTC. Protein sequence: CASRPGLQGYEQYF.

The gene calls are TRBV5-4 and TRBJ1-2; D gene uncertain. Germline assignment: CDR1 SGHNT and CDR2 YYREEE (reference sequence). The CDR3 spans 17 residues. The germline V and J ends were trimmed by 3 bases and 2 bases, with 20 bases remaining between them. Here the CDR3 DNA reads TGTGCCAGCAGCTCCGAGGTGAGGTCAGAGACGAACTATGGCTACACCTTC. This codes for CASSSEVRSETNYGYTF.

The chain links TRBV5-1 to TRBJ2-7; D gene unclear. The CDR3 runs 15 residues. The germline V gene encodes CDR1 SGHRS and CDR2 YFSETQ. Trimming left V 0 bases short and J 2 bases short, with 12 bases between. The CDR3 is CASSLASQPTYEQYF. CDR3 sequence (DNA): TGCGCCAGCAGCTTGGCATCACAGCCAACCTACGAGCAGTACTTC.

This clone came up once. The gene calls are TRBV5-1 and TRBJ1-4; the D is unclear. Trimming pared 0 bases from V and 1 base from J, leaving 7 bases between. There are 15 residues in the CDR3. The V gene's germline CDR1 is SGHRS and CDR2 YFSETQ. In nucleotides, the CDR3 is TGCGCCAGCAGCTTGGTGCCAGGAACTAATGAAAAACTGTTTTTT. Translation gives CASSLVPGTNEKLFF. Supplemented by reference TRBV5-1 and TRBJ1-4, the full variable domain reads KAGVTQTPRYLIKTRGQQVTLSCSPISGHRSVSWYQQTPGQGLQFLFEYFSETQRNKGNFPGRFSGRQFSNSRSEMNVSTLELGDSALYLCASSLVPGTNEKLFFGSGTQLSVL.

The gene calls are TRBV5-1 and TRBJ2-7, with D possibly matching TRBD1 (5 bases). Germline V gives CDR1 SGHRS, CDR2 YFSETQ. CDR3 length equals 13 residues. Trimming removed 2 bases from V and 1 base from J, with 7 bases in between. CDR3 loop: CASSFAGSYEQYF. The DNA of the CDR3 is TGCGCCAGCAGCTTCGCAGGGTCCTACGAGCAGTACTTC.